The entry below describes one T cell receptor beta chain. Its antigen remains unknown. This sample stems from a study of T cell responses to AZD1222 COVID-19 vaccine. Study-level findings and limits: The span of vaccine-associated CD4 TCRs extended across spike, with dominance at 160-218 and 743-854. At baseline, seropositivity was found in only a handful of AZD1222 recipients. Clonal diversity may have been underestimated, and the donors were mostly white British, with more females than males. Spike-specific TCR breadth and depth were elevated following two AZD1222 doses.

Germline lookup yields CDR1 MNHEY and CDR2 SVGAGI. This CDR3 has 15 residues. With V trimmed by 0 bases and J by 7 bases, 8 bases remained unmatched. Sequencing was performed with immunoSEQ multiplex PCR; in TCRdb, only in-frame clones are kept and a portion is missing. There are 110,000 to 150,000 clones in the sample; 90% to 95% occur only once, and about 3.8% lies in the top ten. This sequence originates from an adult in good health. Specimen: peripheral blood, collected on day 0 of AZD1222 vaccination. This chain connects TRBV6-5 to TRBJ1-1; 7 bases match TRBD1. CDR3 amino acids: CASSYSQTGTDEAFF. The CDR3, as DNA: TGTGCCAGCAGTTACTCCCAAACCGGGACAGATGAAGCTTTCTTT.